A selection of T cell receptor beta chains follows, all from one sample in a study of blood T cell repertoires in COVID-19. Sequencing was performed with immunoSEQ multiplex PCR; in TCRdb, only in-frame clones are kept and a portion is missing. The repertoire holds about 310,000 clones, more than 75% seen once, with 1% to 1.5% in the top ten. Sequences were obtained from peripheral blood. All receptors derive from a man between 70 and 80 years old with acute or convalescent COVID-19. Each CDR3 is given with its conserved first and last residue. The D gene is left open where the match is weak.

cdr3_aa v_call d_call cdr3_length
CASSFMTGTTDTQYF TRBV7-9 TRBD1 15
CSVVQRRGSGETQYF TRBV29-1 - 15
CAIGTSGGSAQPF TRBV2 TRBD2 13
CASSYSLPGGSGQPQHF TRBV6-2/TRBV6-3 - 17
CASSLTSNGYNEQFF TRBV5-1 - 15
CAVGRGGLTYNEQFF TRBV19 - 15
CATSTLVTLSSYNEQFF TRBV15 - 17
CASSPPQGGSTDTQYF TRBV5-4 - 16
CASSLALGGGLNEQFF TRBV7-2 - 16
CASSERGMGQPQHF TRBV6-1 - 14
CASSQGGPGTEAFF TRBV3-1/TRBV3-2 - 14
CASRGAGGGWGYGYTF TRBV28 TRBD1 16
CASSPGRNQPQHF TRBV3-1/TRBV3-2 - 13
CASSSQGEGYGYTF TRBV5-1 - 14
CASSSSPDRASRNTQYF TRBV7-2 TRBD1 17
CAWSALLAGLQETQYF TRBV30 TRBD2 16
CASSLGGDYNEQFF TRBV7-3 - 14
CASSLGDYPQNEQFF TRBV5-1 - 15
CSVTETVGGYTF TRBV29-1 - 12
CASSLAGTGVLNTEAFF TRBV5-4 TRBD1 17
CASSRLDSYEQYF TRBV6-5 - 13
CASSPKGVHGYTF TRBV18 - 13
CASSLGRQSATDTQYF TRBV11-2 - 16
CASSLPTGAPYEQYF TRBV28 - 15
CASSLASSGGRVDTQYF TRBV5-4 TRBD2 17
CASSDQTRGQYF TRBV25-1 - 12
CASSQVAGGAPLHF TRBV3-1/TRBV3-2 - 14
CASSLLGKRQGETQYF TRBV5-1 TRBD1 16
CASSESAPGLGTQYF TRBV10-2 - 15
CASSGARQGREYEQYF TRBV5-4 TRBD1 16
CASSDNLLRGHQFF TRBV6-4 - 14
CASSKRGTSGVNEQYF TRBV9 TRBD2 16
CASSLEQPPNSPLHF TRBV7-6 - 15
CASSVGHGRVAGELFF TRBV5-1 TRBD2 16
CASSTTGMTYNEQFF TRBV5-1 - 15
CASSEPRQGAEKLFF TRBV25-1 TRBD1 15
CASSLDKDSPLHF TRBV5-4 - 13
CASSADRMANQPQHF TRBV2 - 15
CASSLDTPGLGVYEQYF TRBV11-2 TRBD2 17
CASMNQGRGQPQHF TRBV28 - 14
CASSANRGPYNEQFF TRBV18 TRBD1 15
CASSAGDLIAKNIQYF TRBV10-2 - 16
CASSFLLLAGGPGRQETQYF TRBV6-2/TRBV6-3 TRBD2 20
CASSVAPSGDTQYF TRBV10-1 - 14
CASGTGQGGNTIYF TRBV19 TRBD1 14
CASSVGGSRTPLHF TRBV9 - 14
CASSSGFLASPLHF TRBV11-2 - 14
CASSISGGADTQYF TRBV5-4 TRBD2 14
CSAHGGGVPYNEQFF TRBV29-1 TRBD2 15
CASSLGQGRFGYTF TRBV3-1/TRBV3-2 TRBD1 14
CASAFWTEAFF TRBV19 - 11
CATSLGTSKYNEQFF TRBV15 - 15
CASSLYGTEAFF TRBV5-1 - 12
CASSQDRNTEAFF TRBV4-3 - 13
CASSSQGFAYGYTF TRBV11-1 - 14
CASSFQGPEAFF TRBV7-2 - 12
CASRTGTGTNEQFF TRBV6-5 TRBD1 14
CASSSRGSNQPQHF TRBV5-4 - 14
CASSLGGRLGYTF TRBV28 - 13